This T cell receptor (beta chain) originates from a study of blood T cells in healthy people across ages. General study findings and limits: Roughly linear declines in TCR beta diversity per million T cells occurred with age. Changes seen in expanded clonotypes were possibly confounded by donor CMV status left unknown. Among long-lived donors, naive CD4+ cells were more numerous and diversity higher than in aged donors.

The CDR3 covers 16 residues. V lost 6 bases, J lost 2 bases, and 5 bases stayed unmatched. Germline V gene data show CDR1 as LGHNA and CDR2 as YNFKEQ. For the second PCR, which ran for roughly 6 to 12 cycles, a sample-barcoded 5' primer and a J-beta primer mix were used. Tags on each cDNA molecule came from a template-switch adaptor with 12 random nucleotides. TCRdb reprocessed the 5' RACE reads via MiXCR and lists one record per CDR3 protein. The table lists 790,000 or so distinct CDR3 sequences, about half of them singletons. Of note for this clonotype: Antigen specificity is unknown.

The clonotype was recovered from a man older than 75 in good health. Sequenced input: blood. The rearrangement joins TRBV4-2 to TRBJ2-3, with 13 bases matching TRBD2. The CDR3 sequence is CASSRGTSGDTDTQYF. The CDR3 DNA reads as TGTGCCAGCAGTCGTGGGACTAGCGGGGACACAGATACGCAGTATTTT.